The clone carrying this TCR beta chain appeared a few times. No antigen is known for it. Trimming cost V 9 bases and J 7 bases; bases outside gene matches: 11. The V gene's germline CDR1 is MNHEY and CDR2 SMNVEV (reference sequence). The CDR3 is 14 residues long. With a J-beta primer mix and a sample-barcoded 5' primer, a second PCR ran about 7 to 12 cycles. CDR3-containing paired-end reads numbering at least 3 million came from each sample. TCRdb reanalysed the 5' RACE reads using MiXCR and keeps one entry per CDR3 protein. The table includes about 1,500,000 distinct CDR3 sequences, 28% detected once. The data were taken from a study of blood T cells in healthy people across ages. Study-wide results and caveats: Diversity estimated from one million T cells was considered an underestimate. Shifts in expanded clonotypes may have been confounded by donor CMV status, which was unknown. Observed TCR beta diversity per million T cells went down as age went up. This fall followed a roughly linear course with age.

Sequenced material: blood. The chain has TRBV27 and TRBJ2-1; TRBD2 aligns across 8 bases. This clonotype was sampled from a woman in her thirties in good health. The CDR3 nucleotides read TGTGCCAGTGCCAGGACCGGGGGGGAAAATGAGCAGTTCTTC. Its translation: CASARTGGENEQFF.